This T cell receptor (beta chain) was sequenced in a study of early T cells in non-severe SARS-CoV-2 infection. Across the whole study: Sequenced bulk RNA came from whole blood that was unsorted, and chains were unpaired. Study-level points and caveats: Comparison of clonotypes with VDJdb favored anti-spike CD8 responses while missing private and CD4 specificities.

Many counts were recorded for this clonotype. What it binds is unknown. Unique molecular identifiers (one per individual cDNA molecule) were attached. TCRdb fed the 5' RACE reads into MiXCR, producing one record per CDR3 protein. The sample yields some 60,000 distinct CDR3 sequences, 6% to 8.5% seen once. V was pared by 5 bases and J by 7 bases, with 6 bases between. Germline CDR1 is MNHNY and CDR2 is SVGAGI (reference sequence). CDR3 length equals 12 residues. The source of this sequence is an adult who was a healthcare worker with PCR-confirmed SARS-CoV-2 infection or an uninfected control (not recorded which). This chain links TRBV6-6 with TRBJ1-6, with D unresolved. Sequenced sample: whole blood. CDR3 region: CASSLRNSPLHF. Written as DNA, the CDR3 is TGTGCCAGCAGTCTCAGAAATTCACCCCTCCACTTT.